Below are 26 T cell receptor beta chains sequenced from a single sample in a study of shared clonotypes between healthy human individuals. Some clones are missing from TCRdb's copy, which holds only in-frame ones; the method was immunoSEQ multiplex PCR. This table has 2 million to 2.5 million clones, approximately 94% appearing once. Material for sequencing was naive CD4+ T cells sorted from blood. Subset in this sample: CD45RA+ positively selected. The receptors were sampled from a man aged 18-30 years in good health.

CDR3 DNA: TGTGCCAGCAGTTTATCCCGCACGGGGGGGGAACAGCCCCAGCATTTT. This translates into CASSLSRTGGEQPQHF. The chain uses TRBV27 and TRBJ1-5; D perhaps matches TRBD1 (5 bases). CDR1 MNHEY and CDR2 SMNVEV come from the germline V gene (reference sequence). CDR3 length: 16 residues. Trimming stripped 0 bases from V and 7 bases from J, with 16 bases between.

DNA for the CDR3: TGTGCCAGCAGCATAGGGGGGGGAGAGACCCAGTACTTC. Amino acids: CASSIGGGETQYF. The rearrangement joins TRBV2 to TRBJ2-5; maybe TRBD2 (7 bases). Germline-derived CDR1 and CDR2 are SNHLY and FYNNEI. The V end lost 6 bases, the J end lost 4 bases, and 12 bases lay between the germline ends. The CDR3 has 13 residues.

For this clone: Within the sample, other DNA sequences also encode this same CDR3. CDR3 sequence: CASSLGQGGQPQHF. The CDR3 bases are TGTGCCAGCAGCCTGGGACAGGGCGGACAGCCCCAGCATTTT. V gene TRBV7-8 combines with J gene TRBJ1-5; 9 nucleotides agree with TRBD1. V shed 5 bases, J shed 7 bases, and the junction held 6 bases outside the gene matches. CDR3 length equals 14 residues. Germline V gives CDR1 SGHVS, CDR2 FQNEAQ.

A note on this clone: This CDR3 is also generated by other DNA sequences in the sample. The chain joins TRBV5-1 to TRBJ2-7; TRBD1 aligns across 12 bases. V dropped 5 bases and J dropped 5; count of bases not matched to a gene: 5. Germline lookup yields CDR1 SGHRS and CDR2 YFSETQ. The CDR3 is 14 amino acids. Here the CDR3 reads CASRPGTGGDEQYF. CDR3 sequence (DNA): TGCGCCAGCAGACCCGGGACAGGGGGCGACGAGCAGTACTTC.

The chain has TRBV2 and TRBJ2-7; the match to TRBD1 covers 8 bases. Unmatched junction bases numbered 4, after V lost 6 bases and J lost 6 bases. The CDR3 totals 12 residues. Per germline, CDR1 SNHLY and CDR2 FYNNEI. CDR3 residues: CASRLGTGEQYF. The CDR3 DNA is TGTGCCAGCAGGCTCGGGACAGGCGAGCAGTACTTC.

The V gene is TRBV28, the J gene TRBJ1-2; tentative D call: TRBD1 (5 bases). The CDR3 is 12 residues long. V dropped 8 bases and J dropped 8 bases, with 15 bases sitting between them. Germline CDR1 and CDR2: MDHEN and SYDVKM. In DNA, the CDR3 is TGTGCCAGCTCACAGGCAACTGAAGGCTACACCTTC. Translated: CASSQATEGYTF.

The V call is TRBV6-1, the J call TRBJ1-2; 9 bases map to TRBD1. After removal of 8 bases from V and 7 bases from J, the junction contained 8 bases not matched to a gene. Germline V gene lookup returns CDR1 MNHNS and CDR2 SASEGT. This CDR3 has 13 residues. The CDR3 DNA reads as TGTGCCAGCGGGTCTACAGGGGGCGGTGGCTACACCTTC. Its translation is CASGSTGGGGYTF.

The chain couples TRBV5-1 to TRBJ2-7; D possibly corresponds to TRBD2 (6 bases). Germline CDR1 is SGHRS and CDR2 is YFSETQ. The germline V and J ends were trimmed by 6 bases and 0 bases, with 19 bases remaining between them. The CDR3 consists of 16 residues. The CDR3 here is CASKEMSGPSSYEQYF. The CDR3 nucleotides read TGCGCCAGCAAGGAGATGAGCGGGCCTAGCTCCTACGAGCAGTACTTC.

This clone was counted once. The chain joins TRBV11-2 to TRBJ2-7; no clear D gene. The CDR3 covers 14 residues. Trimming took 1 base from V and 5 from J, leaving 12 bases between them. Germline CDR1 SGHAT, CDR2 FQNNGV. CDR3 region: CASSLGSSYHEQYF. For the CDR3, the DNA is TGTGCCAGCAGCTTAGGATCTAGTTACCACGAGCAGTACTTC. The full variable domain, completed using reference TRBV11-2 and TRBJ2-7, is EAGVAQSPRYKIIEKRQSVAFWCNPISGHATLYWYQQILGQGPKLLIQFQNNGVVDDSQLPKDRFSAERLKGVDSTLKIQPAKLEDSAVYLCASSLGSSYHEQYFGPGTRLTVT.

This rearrangement joins TRBV5-4 to TRBJ2-1; 8 bases fit TRBD2. The CDR3 consists of 16 residues. After removal of 2 bases from V and 5 bases from J, the junction contained 9 bases not matched to a gene. The V gene's germline CDR1 is SGHNT and CDR2 YYREEE (reference sequence). CDR3 loop: CASSLAGVKGNNEQFF. The CDR3 coding sequence is TGTGCCAGCAGCTTAGCGGGAGTGAAGGGGAACAATGAGCAGTTCTTC.

DNA for the CDR3: TGTGCCTGGAGTTTGTCCAGGGCCTACGAGCAGTACTTC. Amino acid sequence: CAWSLSRAYEQYF. The V gene is TRBV30, the J gene TRBJ2-7; tentatively, D is TRBD1 (5 bases). Germline-derived CDR1 and CDR2 are GTSNPN and SVGIG (reference sequence). This CDR3 contains 13 residues. V lost 2 bases, J lost 2 bases, and 10 bases lay in between. Combining the CDR3 with reference TRBV30 and TRBJ2-7 gives the whole variable domain SQTIHQWPATLVQPVGSPLSLECTVEGTSNPNLYWYRQAAGRGLQLLFYSVGIGQISSEVPQNLSASRPQDRQFILSSKKLLLSDSGFYLCAWSLSRAYEQYFGPGTRLTVT.

J is TRBJ1-1 and V is TRBV18; 8 nucleotides align to TRBD1. Unmatched junction bases numbered 5, after V lost 4 bases and J lost 4 bases. Germline assignment: CDR1 KGHSH and CDR2 LQKENI. The CDR3 has 14 amino acids. The CDR3 is CASSQTGGVTEAFF. The CDR3 DNA follows: TGTGCCAGCTCACAAACAGGGGGAGTCACTGAAGCTTTCTTT. Supplemented by reference TRBV18 and TRBJ1-1, the full variable domain reads NAGVMQNPRHLVRRRGQEARLRCSPMKGHSHVYWYRQLPEEGLKFMVYLQKENIIDESGMPKERFSAEFPKEGPSILRIQQVVRGDSAAYFCASSQTGGVTEAFFGQGTRLTVV.

The chain combines TRBV11-2 with TRBJ2-1; 7 bases are a match to TRBD2. Germline values: CDR1 SGHAT, CDR2 FQNNGV. V lost 5 bases, J lost 4 bases, and 8 bases stayed unmatched. This CDR3 has 15 residues. This chain's CDR3 is CASSLGTTIYNEQFF. The CDR3 region has the DNA TGTGCCAGCAGCCTCGGGACTACCATTTACAATGAGCAGTTCTTC.

This chain links TRBV28 with TRBJ1-6, with TRBD1 identical over 9 bases. The CDR3 has 14 residues. V shed 7 bases, J shed 9 bases, and the junction held 7 bases outside the gene matches. Germline loops: CDR1 MDHEN, CDR2 SYDVKM. CDR3 residues: CASNAGTGFSPLHF. DNA of the CDR3: TGTGCCAGCAACGCCGGGACAGGGTTTTCACCCCTCCACTTT.

The chain joins TRBV5-1 to TRBJ2-1, with 11 bases aligning to TRBD2. Unmatched junction bases numbered 10, after V lost 5 bases and J lost 6 bases. Germline assignment: CDR1 SGHRS and CDR2 YFSETQ. CDR3 length equals 16 residues. The CDR3 loop is CASRYRLAGGINEQFF. Here the CDR3 DNA reads TGCGCCAGCAGGTATCGGCTAGCGGGGGGAATCAATGAGCAGTTCTTC.

The rearrangement uses TRBV2 and TRBJ2-7, with TRBD2 matching over 11 bases. CDR3 length: 14 residues. Germline loops: CDR1 SNHLY, CDR2 FYNNEI. The J segment lost 6 bases and the V segment lost 4 bases, leaving 5 bases of the junction unmatched. The CDR3 DNA is TGTGCCAGCAGTGGACTAGCGGGGATGGTCGAGCAGTACTTC. Translating it yields CASSGLAGMVEQYF.

Details on this clone: This sample includes further DNA sequences coding for the same CDR3. The chain employs TRBV10-3 and TRBJ1-6; weak D call: TRBD1 (6 bases). V gave up 4 bases and J gave up 7 bases, with 8 bases separating them. The length of the CDR3 is 13 residues. Per germline, CDR1 ENHRY and CDR2 SYGVKD. The CDR3 nucleotides read TGTGCCATCAGTGGAACAGGGAATTCACCCCTCCACTTT. Residues: CAISGTGNSPLHF.

The V and J genes are TRBV15 and TRBJ2-1; 7 positions match TRBD1. There are 18 residues in the CDR3. Germline V gene sequence: CDR1 LNHNV, CDR2 YYDKDF (reference sequence). The J segment lost 0 bases and the V segment lost 1 base, leaving 9 bases of the junction unmatched. The CDR3 coding sequence is TGTGCCACCAGCAGAGGCTCGGGACAGTTAAGCTCCTACAATGAGCAGTTCTTC. Translating gives CATSRGSGQLSSYNEQFF.

The chain employs TRBV10-3 and TRBJ1-5; tentative D call: TRBD1 (5 bases). Germline CDR1 is ENHRY and CDR2 is SYGVKD. The CDR3 sequence is 18 residues long. V lost 0 bases and J 3 bases, leaving 18 bases between the germline ends. The CDR3 loop is CAISESPTSTVPNQPQHF. The CDR3, as DNA: TGTGCCATCAGTGAGTCCCCTACCTCGACAGTACCCAATCAGCCCCAGCATTTT.

This chain connects TRBV28 to TRBJ1-5; 7 nucleotides line up with TRBD1. Germline CDR1 is MDHEN and CDR2 is SYDVKM. The ends lost 2 bases at V and 0 bases at J; junction bases unmatched: 4. This CDR3 spans 16 amino acids. In DNA, the CDR3 is TGTGCCAGCAGTTTAAAGGGGGCCCTTAGCAATCAGCCCCAGCATTTT. This gives the protein CASSLKGALSNQPQHF.

The chain uses TRBV7-8 and TRBJ2-3, with 7 bases lining up with TRBD1. This CDR3 is built from 13 residues. Germline values: CDR1 SGHVS, CDR2 FQNEAQ. The V and J ends lost 8 bases and 2 bases, in that order; junction bases with no gene match: 4. The CDR3 here is CASSGQSTDTQYF. The CDR3 bases are TGTGCCAGCTCGGGACAGTCCACAGATACGCAGTATTTT.

The genes are TRBV6-5 and TRBJ2-1; D gene uncertain. This CDR3 contains 13 residues. V lost 2 bases and J lost 0, with 2 bases in between. Germline lookup yields CDR1 MNHEY and CDR2 SVGAGI. Here the CDR3 DNA reads TGTGCCAGCAGTTACACCTCCTACAATGAGCAGTTCTTC. Its protein is CASSYTSYNEQFF.

To note about this clone: Within the sample, other DNA sequences also encode this same CDR3. The chain is built from TRBV2 and TRBJ1-5; D call uncertain. The germline V and J ends were trimmed by 4 bases and 2 bases, with 6 bases remaining between them. The CDR3 has 13 amino acids. Germline assignment: CDR1 SNHLY and CDR2 FYNNEI. The CDR3, as DNA: TGTGCCAGCAGTGGGGAAGGCAATCAGCCCCAGCATTTT. Protein: CASSGEGNQPQHF. The whole variable domain, filled in from reference TRBV2 and TRBJ1-5, reads EPEVTQTPSHQVTQMGQEVILRCVPISNHLYFYWYRQILGQKVEFLVSFYNNEISEKSEIFDDQFSVERPDGSNFTLKIRSTKLEDSAMYFCASSGEGNQPQHFGDGTRLSIL.

This chain uses TRBV2 with TRBJ2-3, with TRBD2 matching over 8 bases. Germline CDR1 reads SNHLY; CDR2 reads FYNNEI. Losses at the gene ends were 4 bases for V and 1 base for J; bases not matched to a gene: 7. This CDR3 region has 16 residues. CDR3 in amino acids: CASSGAGAAGTDTQYF. DNA for the CDR3: TGTGCCAGCAGTGGAGCGGGGGCAGCGGGCACAGATACGCAGTATTTT.

The chain links TRBV7-9 to TRBJ2-5; weak D call: TRBD1 (5 bases). Looked up from germline, CDR1 is SEHNR and CDR2 is FQNEAQ (reference sequence). V was shortened by 7 bases and J by 4 bases, with 19 bases between the two germline ends. This CDR3 has 15 amino acids. This CDR3 reads CASIPFDRKGETQYF. CDR3 nucleotide sequence: TGTGCCAGCATCCCCTTCGACAGAAAGGGAGAGACCCAGTACTTC.

The chain recombines TRBV2 with TRBJ1-1, with D tentatively TRBD1 (5 bases). This CDR3 has 16 amino acids. V lost 1 base to trimming and J lost 0 bases, with 12 bases between them. Germline V gives CDR1 SNHLY, CDR2 FYNNEI. The CDR3, as DNA: TGTGCCAGCAGTGAAGACAGGTTGATAATGAACACTGAAGCTTTCTTT. This sequence encodes CASSEDRLIMNTEAFF.